This TCR beta chain originates from a study of cytomegalovirus exposure and HLA in healthy donors. For the study at large: The approximately 120 validation repertoires used the same platform as the 666 first-cohort repertoires, a later analysis reported.

Some clones are missing from TCRdb's copy, which holds only in-frame ones; the method was immunoSEQ multiplex PCR. The sample comprises 250,000 to 300,000 clones, approximately 83% of which are singletons, and more than 0.8% rests with the top ten. Notes on this clone: Its matching antigen is unknown.

The V end lost 6 bases, the J end lost 3 bases, and 11 bases lay between the germline ends. Germline V gene data show CDR1 as MDHEN and CDR2 as SYDVKM. The length of the CDR3 is 13 residues. Study-wide results and caveats: Using the classifier, cytomegalovirus status was reportedly diagnosed with high specificity and sensitivity. Later, an analysis found that TCR clusters from the first cohort tended to co-occur in the 95 to 150 validation repertoires. Researchers reported that a few CMV-associated chains were confirmed in vitro as CMV antigen-specific.

This clonotype originated in a woman aged 18 to 35 in good health and CMV-seronegative. Sequencing was done on a sample of PBMCs. The chain couples TRBV28 to TRBJ1-2; perhaps TRBD1 as D (5 bases). For the CDR3, the DNA is TGTGCCAGCAGCCCACAGGTGTACTATGGCTACACCTTC. Its translation: CASSPQVYYGYTF.